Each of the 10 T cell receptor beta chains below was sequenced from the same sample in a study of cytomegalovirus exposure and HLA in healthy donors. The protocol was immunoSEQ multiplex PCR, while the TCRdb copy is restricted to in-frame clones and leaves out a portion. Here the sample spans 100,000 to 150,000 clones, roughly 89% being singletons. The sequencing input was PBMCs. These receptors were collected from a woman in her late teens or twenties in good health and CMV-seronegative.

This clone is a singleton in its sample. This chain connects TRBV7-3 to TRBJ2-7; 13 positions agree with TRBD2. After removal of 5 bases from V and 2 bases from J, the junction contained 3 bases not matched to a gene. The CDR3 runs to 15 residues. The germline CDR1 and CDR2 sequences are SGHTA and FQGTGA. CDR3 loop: CASSVTSGGAYEQYF. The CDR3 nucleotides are TGTGCCAGCAGCGTCACTAGCGGGGGGGCCTACGAGCAGTACTTC.

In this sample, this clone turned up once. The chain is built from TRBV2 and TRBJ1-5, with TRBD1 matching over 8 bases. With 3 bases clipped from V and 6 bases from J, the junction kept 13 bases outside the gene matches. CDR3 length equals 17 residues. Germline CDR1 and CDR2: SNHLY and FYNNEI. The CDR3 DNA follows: TGTGCCAGCAGTGATCGCCGGGACAGGTTACGGGGTCAGCCCCAGCATTTT. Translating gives CASSDRRDRLRGQPQHF.

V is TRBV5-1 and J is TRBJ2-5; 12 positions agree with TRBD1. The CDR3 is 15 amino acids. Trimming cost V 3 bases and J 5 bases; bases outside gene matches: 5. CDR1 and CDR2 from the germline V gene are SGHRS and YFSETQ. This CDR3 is CASSWAGQGAETQYF. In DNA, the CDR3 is TGCGCCAGCAGCTGGGCGGGACAGGGGGCCGAGACCCAGTACTTC.

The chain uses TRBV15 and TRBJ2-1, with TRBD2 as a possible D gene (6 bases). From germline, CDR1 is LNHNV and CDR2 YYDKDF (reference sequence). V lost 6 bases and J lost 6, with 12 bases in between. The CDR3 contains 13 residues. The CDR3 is CATRPGLTNEQFF. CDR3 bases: TGTGCCACCAGACCGGGACTTACCAATGAGCAGTTCTTC.

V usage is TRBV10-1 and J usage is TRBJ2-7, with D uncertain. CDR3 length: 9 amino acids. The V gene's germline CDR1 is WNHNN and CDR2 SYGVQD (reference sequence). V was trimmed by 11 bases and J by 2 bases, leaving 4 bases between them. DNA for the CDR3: TGCGCCGACACCTACGAGCAGTACTTC. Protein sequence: CADTYEQYF.

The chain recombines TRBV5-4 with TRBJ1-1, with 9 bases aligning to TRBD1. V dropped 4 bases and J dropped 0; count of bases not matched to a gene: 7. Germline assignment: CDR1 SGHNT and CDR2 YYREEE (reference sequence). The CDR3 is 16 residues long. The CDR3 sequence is CASSPGQGRLNTEAFF. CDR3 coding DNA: TGTGCCAGCAGCCCAGGACAGGGGCGGTTGAACACTGAAGCTTTCTTT.

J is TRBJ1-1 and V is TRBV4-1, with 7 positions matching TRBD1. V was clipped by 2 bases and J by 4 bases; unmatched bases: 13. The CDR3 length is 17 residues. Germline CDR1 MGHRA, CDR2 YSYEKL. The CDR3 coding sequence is TGCGCCAGCAGCCAACGAGACAGGGCGGGTTGGGTCACTGAAGCTTTCTTT. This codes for CASSQRDRAGWVTEAFF.

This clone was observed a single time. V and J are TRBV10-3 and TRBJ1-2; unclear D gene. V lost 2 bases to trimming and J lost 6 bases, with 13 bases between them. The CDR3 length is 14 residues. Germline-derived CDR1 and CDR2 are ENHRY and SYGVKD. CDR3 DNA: TGTGCCATCAGTGAGAGGTTGGGCATCCATGGCTACACCTTC. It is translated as CAISERLGIHGYTF.

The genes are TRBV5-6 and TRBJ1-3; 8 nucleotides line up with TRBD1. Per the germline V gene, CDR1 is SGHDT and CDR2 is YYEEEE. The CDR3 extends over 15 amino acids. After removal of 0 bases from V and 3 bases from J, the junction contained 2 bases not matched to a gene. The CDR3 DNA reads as TGTGCCAGCAGCTTGGAAGACAGGGGTGGAAACACCATATATTTT. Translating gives CASSLEDRGGNTIYF.

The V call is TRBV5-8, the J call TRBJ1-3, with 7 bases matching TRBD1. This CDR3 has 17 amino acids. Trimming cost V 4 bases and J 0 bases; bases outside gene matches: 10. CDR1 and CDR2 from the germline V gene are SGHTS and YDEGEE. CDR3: CASSLLRTGLSGNTIYF. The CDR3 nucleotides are TGTGCCAGCAGCCTTTTGAGGACAGGCCTCTCTGGAAACACCATATATTTT.